These 17 T cell receptor beta chains came from one sample sequenced in a study of cytomegalovirus exposure and HLA in healthy donors. Vbeta (60) and Jbeta (13) primers were used in the PCR. This table comes from immunoSEQ multiplex PCR, and its TCRdb copy is limited to in-frame clones, with some not included. The sample carries roughly 110,000 clones, under 85% recorded once. Sequenced material: PBMCs. All receptors come from a male donor in good health and CMV-seronegative.

The rearrangement joins TRBV27 to TRBJ2-7, with a weak D call TRBD1 (5 bases). Germline V gene data show CDR1 as MNHEY and CDR2 as SMNVEV (reference sequence). CDR3 size: 13 residues. The V gene lost 6 bases and the J gene lost 4 bases, with 13 bases spanning the gap. The CDR3 DNA follows: TGTGCCAGCAGGGATTCAGGACAATACGAGCAGTACTTC. It codes for CASRDSGQYEQYF.

Here the CDR3 reads CASSFGGIPYNEQFF. CDR3 bases: TGCGCCAGCAGCTTCGGGGGGATACCCTACAATGAGCAGTTCTTC. The chain carries TRBV5-1 and TRBJ2-1; 7 bases agree with TRBD2. CDR1 and CDR2 (germline): SGHRS, YFSETQ. There are 15 residues in the CDR3. The V and J ends lost 2 bases and 2 bases, in that order; junction bases with no gene match: 4.

This chain joins TRBV7-2 and TRBJ2-1; TRBD2 aligns across 7 bases. After removal of 5 bases from V and 5 bases from J, the junction contained 9 bases not matched to a gene. In germline, CDR1 is SGHTA, CDR2 FQGNSA. The CDR3 is 15 residues long. This CDR3 is CASSQGGLVNNEQFF. The DNA for the CDR3 is TGTGCCAGCAGCCAAGGAGGACTAGTGAACAATGAGCAGTTCTTC.

V is TRBV5-1 and J is TRBJ2-7, with 7 bases matching TRBD1. Germline trimming cut 4 bases from V and 5 bases from J; bases unmatched to any gene: 12. Germline V gene sequence: CDR1 SGHRS, CDR2 YFSETQ. This CDR3 comprises 15 residues. The CDR3 is CASSPGGHGLDEQYF. CDR3 in DNA: TGCGCCAGCAGCCCAGGGGGACACGGGCTGGACGAGCAGTACTTC.

As to this clone: The junction shows a germline mismatch at one end, possibly a read error. This rearrangement joins TRBV6-6 to TRBJ2-7; TRBD1 matches at 8 bases. The CDR3 totals 14 residues. Germline CDR1 reads MNHNY; CDR2 reads SVGAGI (reference sequence). CDR3 in amino acids: CASSDSDRGNEQYF. The CDR3 coding sequence is TGTGCCAGCAGTGACTCAGACAGGGGCAACGAGCAGTACTTC.

With respect to this clone: The junction departs from the called germline gene at one end, perhaps through a read error. The identical CDR3 is also encoded by other nucleotide sequences in the sample. The chain is built from TRBV6-5 and TRBJ1-3, with a tentative D call TRBD1 (6 bases). The CDR3 has 15 amino acids. Looked up from germline, CDR1 is MNHEY and CDR2 is SVGAGI. The CDR3 nucleotides are TGTGCCAGTAGTTACGGGACATCCTCTGGAAACACCATATATTTT. This encodes CASSYGTSSGNTIYF.

The chain couples TRBV28 to TRBJ1-3, with TRBD1 matching over 10 bases. The CDR3 is 19 amino acids. V shed 5 bases and J 4 bases; nucleotides not matched to a gene: 17. In germline, CDR1 is MDHEN, CDR2 SYDVKM. DNA for the CDR3: TGTGCCAGCAGTACGACAGGGGGCCAATCCACTTCGGTCGGAAACACCATATATTTT. It codes for CASSTTGGQSTSVGNTIYF.

The chain employs TRBV18 and TRBJ2-3, with 9 bases lining up with TRBD2. V trimming: 3 bases; J trimming: 6 bases; junction bases outside the gene matches: 7. Germline lookup yields CDR1 KGHSH and CDR2 LQKENI. The CDR3 runs to 15 residues. The CDR3 coding sequence is TGTGCCAGCTCACCTTCGCTAGCGGGATCTGATACGCAGTATTTT. Its protein product is CASSPSLAGSDTQYF.

The sample holds one count of this clone. The V and J genes are TRBV19 and TRBJ2-5; D unresolved. The CDR3 loop spans 14 amino acids. The V end lost 6 bases, the J end lost 4 bases, and 15 bases lay between the germline ends. The germline gives CDR1 LNHDA, CDR2 SQIVND (reference sequence). The CDR3 DNA reads TGTGCCAGTAGCCCCCGAGGCAGTGGAGAGACCCAGTACTTC. It is translated as CASSPRGSGETQYF.

As for this clone: Mismatch with germline at one junction end may stem from a read error. The genes are TRBV7-9 and TRBJ2-7, with TRBD2 matching over 12 bases. Germline-derived CDR1 and CDR2 are SEHNR and FQNEAQ (reference sequence). CDR3 length: 17 residues. The chain's CDR3 is CSSSYPTSGSSRDEQYF. In DNA form, the CDR3 reads TGTTCCAGCAGCTATCCGACTAGCGGGAGTTCGAGGGACGAGCAGTACTTC.

The chain couples TRBV5-1 to TRBJ2-7; D unresolved. The CDR3 spans 14 residues. The V end lost 1 base, the J end lost 2 bases, and 10 bases lay between the germline ends. Germline assignment: CDR1 SGHRS and CDR2 YFSETQ. The CDR3 nucleotides read TGCGCCAGCAGCTTGACGCCAGGAACCTACGAGCAGTACTTC. Its protein product is CASSLTPGTYEQYF.

This clone occurred a few times. This chain links TRBV7-3 with TRBJ2-1; perhaps TRBD1 as D (5 bases). Germline CDR1 and CDR2: SGHTA and FQGTGA. The CDR3 consists of 14 residues. Trimming removed 5 bases at V and 6 bases at J, with 14 bases between. The DNA for the CDR3 is TGTGCCAGCAGCCGAGAGGACAACCCCAATGAGCAGTTCTTC. Translated: CASSREDNPNEQFF.

The genes are TRBV18 and TRBJ2-5; no clear D gene. This CDR3 is 16 amino acids long. CDR1 and CDR2 (germline): KGHSH, LQKENI. V was shortened by 4 bases and J by 3 bases, with 18 bases between the two germline ends. The CDR3 DNA reads TGTGCCAGCTCACTCATCGCAGGTGGTACCGAAGAGACCCAGTACTTC. It codes for CASSLIAGGTEETQYF. The variable domain in full, completed from reference TRBV18 and TRBJ2-5, reads NAGVMQNPRHLVRRRGQEARLRCSPMKGHSHVYWYRQLPEEGLKFMVYLQKENIIDESGMPKERFSAEFPKEGPSILRIQQVVRGDSAAYFCASSLIAGGTEETQYFGPGTRLLVL.

V usage is TRBV11-2 and J usage is TRBJ2-7; TRBD2 is a possible D gene (5 bases). This CDR3 is 15 amino acids long. Germline V gives CDR1 SGHAT, CDR2 FQNNGV. The V end was cut by 5 bases, the J end by 13 bases, with 27 bases between. The CDR3 loop reads CASSPPENLSGMSYF. The DNA for the CDR3 is TGTGCCAGCAGCCCCCCCGAAAACCTCAGCGGAATGAGCTACTTC.

This sequence joins TRBV5-1 and TRBJ2-1; perhaps TRBD2 as D (6 bases). CDR3 length: 11 amino acids. Germline loops: CDR1 SGHRS, CDR2 YFSETQ. The ends were cut back, 2 bases at V and 9 bases at J, with 6 bases in the middle. CDR3 loop: CASSFGGEQFF. CDR3 bases: TGCGCCAGCAGCTTCGGGGGTGAGCAGTTCTTC.

The CDR3 reads CASSGSGVDYGYTF. Here the CDR3 DNA reads TGCGCCAGCAGCGGCTCAGGGGTAGACTATGGCTACACCTTC. The chain has TRBV5-1 and TRBJ1-2; possibly TRBD1 for D (6 bases). Germline V gene data show CDR1 as SGHRS and CDR2 as YFSETQ. The CDR3 has 14 residues. V was clipped by 4 bases and J by 3 bases, with 13 bases between them.

The CDR3 DNA is TGTGCCAGCAGCTTAGTAAGCGGGAGCTACAATGAGCAGTTCTTC. Its protein product is CASSLVSGSYNEQFF. The chain recombines TRBV7-2 with TRBJ2-1; 8 nucleotides agree with TRBD2. The V gene end was trimmed by 1 base and the J gene end by 3 bases; junction bases not matched to a gene: 2. The CDR3 contains 15 residues. Germline assignment: CDR1 SGHTA and CDR2 FQGNSA.